This TCR beta chain was recorded in a study of T cells expressing NK-cell markers. Generation of TCR beta cDNA was performed by 5'RACE template switching incorporating UMIs. TCRdb re-called the 5' RACE reads and shows each CDR3 protein once, DNA omitted. The sample's table shows 400,000 to 550,000 distinct CDR3 sequences. In the case of this clonotype: Antigen unknown.

Points from the study as a whole: The study found dominant NKG2C+ clonotypes at 1.0-7.0% of CD8+ T cells in roughly six donors.

This CDR3 spans 14 amino acids. The germline gives CDR1 LGHDT, CDR2 YNNKEL (reference sequence). The clonotype was recovered from a woman between 18 and 69 years old in good health. The chain employs TRBV3-1 and TRBJ1-1; as DNA is missing, the TRBD1 call by TCRdb cannot be tested. The sample taken for sequencing was blood T cells: a sorted CD56 or NKG2C T cell subset, CD4+ or CD8+ T cells, or bulk PBMC T cells (not recorded which). CDR3 in amino acids: CASIPRVGNTEAFF.